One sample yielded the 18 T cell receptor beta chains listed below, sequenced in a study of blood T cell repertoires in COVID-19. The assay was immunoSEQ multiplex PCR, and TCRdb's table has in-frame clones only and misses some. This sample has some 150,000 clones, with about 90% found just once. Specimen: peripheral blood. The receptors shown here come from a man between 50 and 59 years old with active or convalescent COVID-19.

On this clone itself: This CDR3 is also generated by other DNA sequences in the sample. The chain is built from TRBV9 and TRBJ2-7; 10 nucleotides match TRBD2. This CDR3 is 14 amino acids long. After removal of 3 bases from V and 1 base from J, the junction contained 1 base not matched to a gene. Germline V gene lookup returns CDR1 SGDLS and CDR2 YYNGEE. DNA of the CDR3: TGTGCCAGCAGCGAGACTAGCGGGTCCTACGAGCAGTACTTC. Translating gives CASSETSGSYEQYF.

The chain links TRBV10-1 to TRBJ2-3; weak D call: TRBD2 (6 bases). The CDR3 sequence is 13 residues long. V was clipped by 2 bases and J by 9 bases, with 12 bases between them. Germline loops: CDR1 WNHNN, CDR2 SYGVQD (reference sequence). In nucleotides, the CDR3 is TGCGCCAGCAGTGAGAGGAGGGACGCCACGCAGTATTTT. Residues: CASSERRDATQYF.

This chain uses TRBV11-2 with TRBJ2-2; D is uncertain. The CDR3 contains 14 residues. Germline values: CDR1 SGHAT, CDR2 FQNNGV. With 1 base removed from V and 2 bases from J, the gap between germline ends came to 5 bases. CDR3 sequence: CASSLALNTGELFF. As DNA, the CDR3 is TGTGCCAGCAGCTTAGCTTTAAACACCGGGGAGCTGTTTTTT.

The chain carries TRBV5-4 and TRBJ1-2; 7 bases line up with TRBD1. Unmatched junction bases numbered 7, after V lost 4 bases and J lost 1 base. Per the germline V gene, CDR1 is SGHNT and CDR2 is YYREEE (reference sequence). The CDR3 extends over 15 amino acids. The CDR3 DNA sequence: TGTGCCAGCAGCCTTCCGGGACAGCGTAACTATGGCTACACCTTC. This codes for CASSLPGQRNYGYTF. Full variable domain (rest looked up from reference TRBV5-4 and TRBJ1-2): ETGVTQSPTHLIKTRGQQVTLRCSSQSGHNTVSWYQQALGQGPQFIFQYYREEENGRGNFPPRFSGLQFPNYSSELNVNALELDDSALYLCASSLPGQRNYGYTFGSGTRLTVV.

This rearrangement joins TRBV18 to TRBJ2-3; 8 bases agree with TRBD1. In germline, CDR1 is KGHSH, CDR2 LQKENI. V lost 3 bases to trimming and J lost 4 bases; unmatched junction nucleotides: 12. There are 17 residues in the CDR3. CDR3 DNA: TGTGCCAGCTCACCCCTGGTTACAGGGGGTCGGGCAGATACGCAGTATTTT. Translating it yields CASSPLVTGGRADTQYF.

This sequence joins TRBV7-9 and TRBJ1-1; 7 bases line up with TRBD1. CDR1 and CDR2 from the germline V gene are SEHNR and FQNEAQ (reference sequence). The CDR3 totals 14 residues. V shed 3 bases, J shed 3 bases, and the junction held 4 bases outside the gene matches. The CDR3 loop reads CASSFRDSYTEAFF. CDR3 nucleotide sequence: TGTGCCAGCAGCTTCCGGGACAGCTACACTGAAGCTTTCTTT.

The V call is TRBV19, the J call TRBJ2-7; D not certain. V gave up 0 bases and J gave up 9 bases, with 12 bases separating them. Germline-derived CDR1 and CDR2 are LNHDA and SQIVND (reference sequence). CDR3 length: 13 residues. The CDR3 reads CASSIDLTLRQYF. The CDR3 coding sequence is TGTGCCAGTAGTATAGATCTGACTTTACGGCAGTACTTC. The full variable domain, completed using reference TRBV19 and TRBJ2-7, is DGGITQSPKYLFRKEGQNVTLSCEQNLNHDAMYWYRQDPGQGLRLIYYSQIVNDFQKGDIAEGYSVSREKKESFPLTVTSAQKNPTAFYLCASSIDLTLRQYFGPGTRLTVT.

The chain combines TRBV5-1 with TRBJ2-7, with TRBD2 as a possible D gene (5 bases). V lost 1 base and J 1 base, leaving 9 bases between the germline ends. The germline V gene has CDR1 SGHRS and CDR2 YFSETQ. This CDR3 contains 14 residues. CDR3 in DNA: TGCGCCAGCAGCTTGTATGGCGGGTCCTACGAGCAGTACTTC. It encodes CASSLYGGSYEQYF.

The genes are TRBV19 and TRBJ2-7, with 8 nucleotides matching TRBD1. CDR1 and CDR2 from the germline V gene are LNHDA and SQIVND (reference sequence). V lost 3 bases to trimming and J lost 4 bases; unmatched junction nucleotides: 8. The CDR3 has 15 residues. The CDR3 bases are TGTGCCAGTAGTATGACAGGGGCTGCTATTTACGAGCAGTACTTC. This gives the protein CASSMTGAAIYEQYF.

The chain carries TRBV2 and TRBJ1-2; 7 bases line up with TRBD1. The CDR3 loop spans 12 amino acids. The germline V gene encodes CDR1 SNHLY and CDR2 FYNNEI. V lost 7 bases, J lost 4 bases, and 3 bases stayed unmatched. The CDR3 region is CASTWDSYGYTF. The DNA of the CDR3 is TGTGCCAGCACTTGGGACAGCTATGGCTACACCTTC.

The CDR3: CASSGLAGVNEQFF. In DNA, the CDR3 is TGTGCCAGCAGTGGACTAGCGGGAGTGAATGAGCAGTTCTTC. J is TRBJ2-1 and V is TRBV5-8; 13 positions agree with TRBD2. The junction had 3 bases not matched to a gene; V was cut back by 5 bases and J by 7 bases. CDR1 is SGHTS and CDR2 is YDEGEE in the germline V gene. The CDR3 contains 14 residues.

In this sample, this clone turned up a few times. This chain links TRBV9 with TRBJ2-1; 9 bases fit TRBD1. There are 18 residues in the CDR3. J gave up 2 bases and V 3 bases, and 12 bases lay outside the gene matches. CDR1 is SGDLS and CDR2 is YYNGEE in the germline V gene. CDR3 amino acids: CASSALPKTGGTYNEQFF. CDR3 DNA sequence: TGTGCCAGCAGCGCCCTCCCGAAAACAGGGGGCACCTACAATGAGCAGTTCTTC.

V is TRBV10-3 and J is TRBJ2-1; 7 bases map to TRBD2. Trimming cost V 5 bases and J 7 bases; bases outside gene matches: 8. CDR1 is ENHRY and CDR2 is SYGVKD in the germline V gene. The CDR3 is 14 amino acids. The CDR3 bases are TGTGCCATCAGTCTCACCGGGACTAAAAATGAGCAGTTCTTC. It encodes CAISLTGTKNEQFF.

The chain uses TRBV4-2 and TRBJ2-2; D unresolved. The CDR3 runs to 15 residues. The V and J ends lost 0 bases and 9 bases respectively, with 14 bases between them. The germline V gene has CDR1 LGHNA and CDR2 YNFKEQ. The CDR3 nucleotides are TGTGCCAGCAGCCAAGACAAGCGCCCGGCCCGGGAGCTGTTTTTT. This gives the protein CASSQDKRPARELFF.

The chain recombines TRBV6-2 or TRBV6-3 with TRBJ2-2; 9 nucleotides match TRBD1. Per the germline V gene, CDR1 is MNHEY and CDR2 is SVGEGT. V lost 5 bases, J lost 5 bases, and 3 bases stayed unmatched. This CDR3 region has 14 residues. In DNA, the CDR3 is TGTGCCAGCAGTAGACAGGGGGGGACCGGGGAGCTGTTTTTT. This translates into CASSRQGGTGELFF.

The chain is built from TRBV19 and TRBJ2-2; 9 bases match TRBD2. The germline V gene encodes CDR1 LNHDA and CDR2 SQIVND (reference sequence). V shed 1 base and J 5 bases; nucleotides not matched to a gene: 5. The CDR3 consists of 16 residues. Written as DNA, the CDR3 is TGTGCCAGTAGTATAGTAGCGGGAGAGGGTACCGGGGAGCTGTTTTTT. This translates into CASSIVAGEGTGELFF.

CDR3 sequence (DNA): TGTGCCAGCCTCAGACAGGGGTACCACGAGCAGTACTTC. Translated: CASLRQGYHEQYF. The V call is TRBV28, the J call TRBJ2-7; 8 positions match TRBD1. This CDR3 region has 13 residues. Germline values: CDR1 MDHEN, CDR2 SYDVKM. V lost 8 bases to trimming and J lost 5 bases; unmatched junction nucleotides: 8. Full variable domain (outside the CDR3, taken from reference TRBV28 and TRBJ2-7): DVKVTQSSRYLVKRTGEKVFLECVQDMDHENMFWYRQDPGLGLRLIYFSYDVKMKEKGDIPEGYSVSREKKERFSLILESASTNQTSMYLCASLRQGYHEQYFGPGTRLTVT.

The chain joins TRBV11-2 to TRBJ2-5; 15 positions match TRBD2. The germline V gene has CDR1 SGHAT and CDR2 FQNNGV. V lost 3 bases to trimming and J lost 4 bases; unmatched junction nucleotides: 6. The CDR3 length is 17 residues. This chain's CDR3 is CASSFGTSGGRGETQYF. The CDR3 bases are TGTGCCAGCAGCTTCGGGACTAGCGGGGGGCGAGGAGAGACCCAGTACTTC.